Below are 27 T cell receptor beta chains sequenced from a single sample in a study of T cell repertoires in cytomegalovirus infection. MiXCR, run by TCRdb on the reads, gives a single entry per CDR3 protein. The data show 480,000 or so distinct CDR3 sequences, around 10% seen once. Source material: PBMCs. The receptors come from a human donor in good health (CMV status not recorded). Some clones in this sample may be carry-over from other donors' samples.

This clonotype was seen ten or more times. The chain combines TRBV7-2 with TRBJ1-1; a possible D gene is TRBD1 (5 bases). Trimming took off 5 bases at V and 5 bases at J, with 15 bases between the two ends. The CDR3 consists of 14 residues. The germline V gene encodes CDR1 SGHTA and CDR2 FQGNSA. Here the CDR3 DNA reads TGTGCCAGCAGCGCCCCATCGGGGGTAACTGAAGCTTTCTTT. Its protein is CASSAPSGVTEAFF.

This clonotype came up many times. This chain's CDR3 is CASSRGNSNQPQHF. In nucleotides, the CDR3 is TGTGCCAGCTCACGAGGAAATAGCAATCAGCCCCAGCATTTT. This sequence joins TRBV18 and TRBJ1-5; D ambiguous. Germline CDR1 KGHSH, CDR2 LQKENI. Trimming shortened V by 4 bases and J by 0 bases, and 7 bases separated the two germline ends. The CDR3 contains 14 residues.

V is TRBV27 and J is TRBJ1-1, with D perhaps matching TRBD1 (5 bases). The CDR3 loop spans 14 amino acids. CDR1 MNHEY and CDR2 SMNVEV come from the germline V gene (reference sequence). V was pared by 7 bases and J by 6 bases, with 18 bases between. The CDR3 loop reads CASMGRGPRAEAFF. In nucleotides, the CDR3 is TGTGCCAGCATGGGGCGGGGACCAAGGGCTGAAGCTTTCTTT.

V and J are TRBV12-3 or TRBV12-4 and TRBJ2-3, with D tentatively TRBD2 (5 bases). V lost 8 bases and J 1 base, leaving 13 bases between the germline ends. This CDR3 region has 14 residues. The CDR3 here is CASGLAGGTDTQYF. The CDR3 DNA reads TGTGCCAGCGGTCTAGCTGGGGGCACAGATACGCAGTATTTT.

This clonotype was counted ten times or more. The chain employs TRBV12-3 or TRBV12-4 and TRBJ2-5; possibly TRBD1 or TRBD2 for D (5 bases each). The ends were cut back, 5 bases at V and 2 bases at J, with 12 bases in the middle. The CDR3 length is 14 residues. The CDR3 loop is CASSLLGVQETQYF. CDR3 DNA: TGTGCCAGCAGTCTCTTGGGGGTACAAGAGACCCAGTACTTC.

This clonotype turned up a few times. The chain recombines TRBV7-9 with TRBJ1-1; possible D gene TRBD1, 5 bases. The CDR3 sequence is 14 residues long. Germline V gene data show CDR1 as SEHNR and CDR2 as FQNEAQ (reference sequence). V gave up 1 base and J gave up 4 bases, with 10 bases separating them. CDR3 nucleotide sequence: TGTGCCAGCAGCTTAGGGGGCTGGAGCACTGAAGCTTTCTTT. Its protein is CASSLGGWSTEAFF.

V is TRBV19 and J is TRBJ1-1; TRBD1 agrees at 7 bases. Germline-derived CDR1 and CDR2 are LNHDA and SQIVND (reference sequence). The CDR3 runs to 12 residues. The trim removed 6 bases at V and 7 bases at J, leaving 5 bases unmatched. The DNA for the CDR3 is TGTGCCAGTAGGAACCGGGACAGTGAAGCTTTCTTT. Translation: CASRNRDSEAFF.

This clonotype was found a few times. The V call is TRBV20-1, the J call TRBJ1-4, with D tentatively TRBD1 (5 bases). The germline V gene encodes CDR1 DFQATT and CDR2 SNEGSKA (reference sequence). V lost 4 bases to trimming and J lost 3 bases, with 9 bases between them. The CDR3 is 13 amino acids. CDR3 region: CSAMSGPNEKLFF. The CDR3 nucleotides read TGCAGTGCTATGTCGGGGCCTAATGAAAAACTGTTTTTT.

Ten or more counts support this clonotype. V gene TRBV7-9 combines with J gene TRBJ2-1; the D is unclear. CDR3 length equals 16 residues. CDR1 is SEHNR and CDR2 is FQNEAQ in the germline V gene (reference sequence). V shed 0 bases and J shed 2 bases, with 11 bases lying between them. CDR3 residues: CASSLAQVEPYNEQFF. Here the CDR3 DNA reads TGTGCCAGCAGCTTAGCGCAAGTAGAACCCTACAATGAGCAGTTCTTC.

The chain combines TRBV18 with TRBJ1-6, with 7 bases fitting TRBD1. The germline CDR1 and CDR2 sequences are KGHSH and LQKENI. V shed 3 bases, J shed 7 bases, and the junction held 18 bases outside the gene matches. The CDR3 length is 19 residues. The DNA for the CDR3 is TGTGCCAGCTCACCCTACACAGGGGCCGAAGCCAGTGGCAATTCACCCCTCCACTTT. Translating it yields CASSPYTGAEASGNSPLHF. The entire variable domain, with the rest obtained from reference TRBV18 and TRBJ1-6, is as follows: NAGVMQNPRHLVRRRGQEARLRCSPMKGHSHVYWYRQLPEEGLKFMVYLQKENIIDESGMPKERFSAEFPKEGPSILRIQQVVRGDSAAYFCASSPYTGAEASGNSPLHFGNGTRLTVT.

This clonotype was counted ten times or more. The V gene is TRBV5-1, the J gene TRBJ1-1, with a weak D call TRBD1 (5 bases). Deletions cut 3 bases from V and 4 bases from J, with 10 bases between. The germline CDR1 and CDR2 sequences are SGHRS and YFSETQ. This CDR3 comprises 13 residues. In nucleotides, the CDR3 is TGCGCCAGCAGCTCACAGGTTAGCACTGAAGCTTTCTTT. Translating gives CASSSQVSTEAFF.

There are many counts of this clonotype. The chain joins TRBV7-3 to TRBJ2-7, with 9 bases lining up with TRBD2. The CDR3 contains 13 residues. Germline assignment: CDR1 SGHTA and CDR2 FQGTGA. J was trimmed by 6 bases and V by 4 bases; bases with no gene match: 4. CDR3 region: CASSYSGRSEQYF. In DNA form, the CDR3 reads TGTGCCAGCAGCTATAGCGGGAGATCCGAGCAGTACTTC.

V and J are TRBV5-6 and TRBJ2-2; D ambiguous. CDR1 and CDR2 (germline): SGHDT, YYEEEE. CDR3 length equals 14 residues. V was shortened by 7 bases and J by 2 bases, with 12 bases between the two germline ends. The DNA for the CDR3 is TGTGCCAGCTCAATGGGCACCAACACCGGGGAGCTGTTTTTT. Protein product: CASSMGTNTGELFF.

At least ten counts were recorded for this clonotype. The V and J genes are TRBV7-9 and TRBJ2-7; 10 positions agree with TRBD2. Trimming at V came to 6 bases and at J to 1 base, leaving 6 bases not matched to a gene. The CDR3 totals 15 residues. Germline CDR1 reads SEHNR; CDR2 reads FQNEAQ (reference sequence). The CDR3 reads CASRSTSGDSYEQYF. CDR3 nucleotides: TGTGCCAGCAGAAGTACTAGCGGGGATTCCTACGAGCAGTACTTC.

In this sample, this clonotype turned up a few times. DNA of the CDR3: TGTGCCAGCAGTTACGGTAGTGCCGAAACGGGGGAGCAGTACTTC. Translating it yields CASSYGSAETGEQYF. This rearrangement joins TRBV6-5 to TRBJ2-7; D is possibly TRBD2 (5 bases). The CDR3 has 15 amino acids. Germline V gene sequence: CDR1 MNHEY, CDR2 SVGAGI. Trimming shortened V by 2 bases and J by 7 bases, and 18 bases separated the two germline ends.

A few counts support this clonotype. The chain is built from TRBV5-1 and TRBJ1-1; 8 bases align to TRBD1. With V trimmed by 2 bases and J by 1 base, 7 bases remained unmatched. Per germline, CDR1 SGHRS and CDR2 YFSETQ. CDR3 length: 16 residues. The CDR3 region is CASSFPQGARNTEAFF. CDR3 DNA sequence: TGCGCCAGCAGCTTCCCGCAGGGGGCGCGGAACACTGAAGCTTTCTTT.

In this sample, this clonotype turned up many times. The chain links TRBV25-1 to TRBJ2-1, with TRBD2 matching 9 bases. There are 15 residues in the CDR3. Germline V CDR1 and CDR2: MGHDK, SYGVNS. V shed 3 bases, J shed 6 bases, and the junction held 6 bases outside the gene matches. The CDR3 DNA sequence: TGTGCCAGCAGTGATCCGGGACTAGCATCCAATGAGCAGTTCTTC. Its protein is CASSDPGLASNEQFF.

The sample holds many counts of this clonotype. The V and J genes are TRBV6-5 and TRBJ1-1, with D uncertain. The CDR3 has 15 residues. Germline CDR1 reads MNHEY; CDR2 reads SVGAGI. The V end was cut by 2 bases, the J end by 1 base, with 11 bases between. In DNA, the CDR3 is TGTGCCAGCAGTTACCACGGCTTGAGGAACACTGAAGCTTTCTTT. This translates into CASSYHGLRNTEAFF.

This clonotype was observed at least ten times. This chain connects TRBV7-2 to TRBJ2-7, with 7 bases aligning to TRBD2. CDR3 length: 15 residues. CDR1 is SGHTA and CDR2 is FQGNSA in the germline V gene. The trim removed 1 base at V and 0 bases at J, leaving 3 bases unmatched. DNA for the CDR3: TGTGCCAGCAGCTTAGGCGGGGGTCGCTCCTACGAGCAGTACTTC. Translation gives CASSLGGGRSYEQYF.

This clonotype has only a few counts. The CDR3 bases are TGTGCCAGCAGCCACCGCCGGGTGGAGGAGCAGTTCTTC. Its protein is CASSHRRVEEQFF. The chain has TRBV3-1 and TRBJ2-1, with D hard to call. Trimming took 3 bases from V and 10 from J, leaving 13 bases between them. The CDR3 has 13 residues. In germline, CDR1 is LGHDT, CDR2 YNNKEL (reference sequence).

This clonotype came up a few times. The chain carries TRBV28 and TRBJ2-7; 8 nucleotides line up with TRBD1. With V trimmed by 6 bases and J by 5 bases, 9 bases remained unmatched. The CDR3 length is 14 residues. Germline loops: CDR1 MDHEN, CDR2 SYDVKM. Here the CDR3 reads CASSLHRGWNEQYF. CDR3 nucleotides: TGTGCCAGCAGCCTTCACAGGGGGTGGAACGAGCAGTACTTC.

The rearrangement joins TRBV24-1 to TRBJ2-7; either TRBD1 or TRBD2 may supply D (5 bases each). The CDR3 spans 14 residues. Trimming removed 4 bases at V and 3 bases at J, with 12 bases between. The germline gives CDR1 KGHDR, CDR2 SFDVKD. The CDR3 is CATSEGPPNYEQYF. The CDR3 coding sequence is TGTGCCACCAGTGAGGGACCTCCTAACTACGAGCAGTACTTC.

The sample holds a few counts of this clonotype. V usage is TRBV6-5 and J usage is TRBJ2-7; 7 nucleotides line up with TRBD2. The CDR3 sequence is 14 residues long. Losses at the gene ends were 5 bases for V and 5 bases for J; bases not matched to a gene: 9. Germline V gene data show CDR1 as MNHEY and CDR2 as SVGAGI. The CDR3 DNA reads as TGTGCCAGCAGTCGGGGCGCGGGAGCCAACGAGCAGTACTTC. Its protein is CASSRGAGANEQYF.

This clonotype was counted ten times or more. The rearrangement joins TRBV12-3 or TRBV12-4 to TRBJ1-1; tentative D call: TRBD1 (5 bases). This CDR3 contains 15 residues. Trimming removed 4 bases from V and 1 base from J, with 13 bases in between. Here the CDR3 reads CASSSRRQPNTEAFF. The CDR3, as DNA: TGTGCCAGCAGTTCGAGGAGACAGCCGAACACTGAAGCTTTCTTT.

The CDR3 DNA reads as TGCAGTGCTAGCCCTAGGACCGGGACAGGGCTTCTGGGAGAAAAACTGTTTTTT. Its protein product is CSASPRTGTGLLGEKLFF. The V and J genes are TRBV20-1 and TRBJ1-4, with 9 bases aligning to TRBD1. The CDR3 sequence is 18 residues long. Trimming removed 3 bases from V and 8 bases from J; junction bases left unmatched: 19. Germline-derived CDR1 and CDR2 are DFQATT and SNEGSKA (reference sequence).

The chain carries TRBV5-4 and TRBJ2-1; TRBD2 matches 13 bases. Per the germline V gene, CDR1 is SGHNT and CDR2 is YYREEE (reference sequence). The CDR3 is 15 residues long. Unmatched junction bases numbered 10, after V lost 6 bases and J lost 10 bases. CDR3 DNA: TGTGCCAGCAACTTACTAGCGGGAGGGGTAGGAGAGCAGTTCTTC. Amino acids: CASNLLAGGVGEQFF.

This clonotype was observed many times. This chain joins TRBV7-6 and TRBJ2-4; possible D gene TRBD2, 5 bases. Trimming shortened V by 5 bases and J by 1 base, and 9 bases separated the two germline ends. The CDR3 runs 14 residues. CDR1 is SGHVS and CDR2 is FNYEAQ in the germline V gene. The CDR3 region has the DNA TGTGCCAGCAGCCCCCGGGATGCCAAAAACATTCAGTACTTC. As protein: CASSPRDAKNIQYF.